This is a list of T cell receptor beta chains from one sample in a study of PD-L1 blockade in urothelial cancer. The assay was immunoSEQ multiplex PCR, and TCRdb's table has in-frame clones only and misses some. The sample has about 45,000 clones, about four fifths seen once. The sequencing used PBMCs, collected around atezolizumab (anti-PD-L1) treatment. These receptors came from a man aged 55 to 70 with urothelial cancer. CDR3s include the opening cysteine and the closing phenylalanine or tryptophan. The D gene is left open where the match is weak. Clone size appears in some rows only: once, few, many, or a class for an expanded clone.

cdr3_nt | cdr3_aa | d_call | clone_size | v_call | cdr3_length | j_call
TGTGCCAGCAGGGATGGGACTGGTGCGGGTGAGCAGTTCTTC | CASRDGTGAGEQFF | . | . | TRBV2 | 14 | TRBJ2-1
TGTGCCATCAGTGACCCCGGACAGGGGCTTACCTACGAGCAGTACTTC | CAISDPGQGLTYEQYF | TRBD1 | . | TRBV10-3 | 16 | TRBJ2-7
TGTGCCTGTGAGGTAGCCATGAGCACTGAAGCTTTCTTT | CACEVAMSTEAFF | . | . | TRBV30 | 13 | TRBJ1-1
TGTGCCAGCACCCCAAACAGGGTAACCCAATTCAGTTTC | CASTPNRVTQFSF | . | . | TRBV21-1 | 13 | TRBJ2-7
TGTGCCAGCATCTCCCGGGGGGCAGAGGATCAGCCCCAGCATTTT | CASISRGAEDQPQHF | . | . | TRBV28 | 15 | TRBJ1-5
TGTGCCAGCAGTAAGCCGGGACTTAGTAGAGATACGCAGTATTTT | CASSKPGLSRDTQYF | . | . | TRBV6-5 | 15 | TRBJ2-3
TGTGCCAGTAGCCGTGGGACAAACCAAGAGACCCAGTACTTC | CASSRGTNQETQYF | . | . | TRBV19 | 14 | TRBJ2-5
TGTGCCAGCAGCCGACAGCACTCTGGGGCCAACGTCCTGACTTTC | CASSRQHSGANVLTF | . | once | TRBV6-5 | 15 | TRBJ2-6
TGTGCCAGCAGTTGGGCTAGGAGTGCGGGCACTGAAGCTTTCTTT | CASSWARSAGTEAFF | . | . | TRBV6-5 | 15 | TRBJ1-1
TGTGCCAGCAGCCGGGCCTCAGCGGGAGTTTTCTACGAGCAGTACTTC | CASSRASAGVFYEQYF | TRBD2 | . | TRBV7-2 | 16 | TRBJ2-7
TGTGCCAGCAGCCGCGGGACAGGGAAAGGGGACAATGAGCAGTTCTTC | CASSRGTGKGDNEQFF | TRBD1 | . | TRBV7-2 | 16 | TRBJ2-1
TGTGCCCCCGGGAAAGGGAACACTGAAGCTTTCTTT | CAPGKGNTEAFF | . | . | TRBV6-4 | 12 | TRBJ1-1
TGTGCCAGCAGCCGGACTAGCGGAACCCGGGGCACAGATACGCAGTATTTT | CASSRTSGTRGTDTQYF | TRBD2 | once | TRBV11-2 | 17 | TRBJ2-3
TGTGCCAGCAACAGAGGGGGGGCGCAAGGAAACACCATATATTTT | CASNRGGAQGNTIYF | . | . | TRBV28 | 15 | TRBJ1-3
TGTGCCAGCAGCTTGGTATCCGGGAGAGATGGCTACACCTTC | CASSLVSGRDGYTF | . | . | TRBV7-8 | 14 | TRBJ1-2
TGTGCCAGCAGCCCCCCTCTCGGGACGAGGGGGGATACGCAGTATTTT | CASSPPLGTRGDTQYF | . | . | TRBV11-1 | 16 | TRBJ2-3
TGTGCCAGCAGCTTGGGGAAGCTAGCGGGGTTGGAGACCCAGTACTTC | CASSLGKLAGLETQYF | TRBD2 | . | TRBV5-8 | 16 | TRBJ2-5
TGTGCCAGTAGTATTGGGACAGGGTCGAACACCGGGGAGCTGTTTTTT | CASSIGTGSNTGELFF | TRBD1 | . | TRBV19 | 16 | TRBJ2-2
TGTGCCAGCAGCTTAGGGTTAGCGGGGGCCTCCTACAATGAGCAGTTCTTC | CASSLGLAGASYNEQFF | TRBD2 | . | TRBV7-8 | 17 | TRBJ2-1
TGCAGCGGTTGGAGTAATGAAAAACTGTTTTTT | CSGWSNEKLFF | . | . | TRBV29-1 | 11 | TRBJ1-4
TGCGCCAGCAGCCCAACTGTGACAGGGATCCACCCTGGCTATGGCTACACCTTC | CASSPTVTGIHPGYGYTF | TRBD1 | . | TRBV5-1 | 18 | TRBJ1-2
TGTGCCAGCAGGGATGGACAGACGAACACTGAAGCTTTCTTT | CASRDGQTNTEAFF | . | few | TRBV5-6 | 14 | TRBJ1-1
TGTGCCAGCAGCTTAACGGGGTCCACAGATACGCAGTATTTT | CASSLTGSTDTQYF | . | once | TRBV7-9 | 14 | TRBJ2-3
TGTGCCAGCAGCTTAGTCGGGACTAGCGGGAGAGGGACAGATACGCAGTATTTT | CASSLVGTSGRGTDTQYF | TRBD2 | . | TRBV7-2 | 18 | TRBJ2-3
TGTGCCAGCAGTTCGGGACAGGGTGTCGATCAGCCCCAGCATTTT | CASSSGQGVDQPQHF | TRBD1 | . | TRBV28 | 15 | TRBJ1-5
TGTGCCAGCCTAAAGACCCCACAGGAGACCCAGTACTTC | CASLKTPQETQYF | . | . | TRBV7-9 | 13 | TRBJ2-5
TGTGCCAGTAGTATAGGGGCCTATGGCGGGCGGGTCAATGAGCAGTTCTTC | CASSIGAYGGRVNEQFF | . | once | TRBV19 | 17 | TRBJ2-1
TGTGCCAGCAGTTCCCCTACGGGACAGCACTATGGCTACACCTTC | CASSSPTGQHYGYTF | TRBD1 | few | TRBV27 | 15 | TRBJ1-2
TGTGCCAGCAGCCAGGGTGGGGGGACTGAAGCTTTCTTT | CASSQGGGTEAFF | . | . | TRBV11-3 | 13 | TRBJ1-1
TGTGCCAGCAGCTTAACACGGAGAGAGGACGAGCAGTACTTC | CASSLTRREDEQYF | . | . | TRBV7-9 | 14 | TRBJ2-7
TGTGCCAGCAGCGCCACAGGGATCACTAATGAAAAACTGTTTTTT | CASSATGITNEKLFF | . | . | TRBV7-9 | 15 | TRBJ1-4
TGTGCCAGCAGTGAAAGGGGCGGGAACACTGAAGCTTTCTTT | CASSERGGNTEAFF | . | . | TRBV2 | 14 | TRBJ1-1
TGTGCCAGCAGCACTCGGACTAGCGGAAGCACAGATACGCAGTATTTT | CASSTRTSGSTDTQYF | TRBD2 | . | TRBV11-2 | 16 | TRBJ2-3
TGTGCCAGCATTAGACAGGGGGGCCATGGCTACACCTTC | CASIRQGGHGYTF | TRBD1 | . | TRBV28 | 13 | TRBJ1-2
TGTGCCAGCAGTCCGGACAGAAGCTATGGCTACACCTTC | CASSPDRSYGYTF | . | . | TRBV6-1 | 13 | TRBJ1-2
TGTGCCAGTAGAGCGATAGGTGAAGCTTTCTTT | CASRAIGEAFF | . | . | TRBV19 | 11 | TRBJ1-1
TGTGCCATCAGTGAGAGGACAGGGGGGACTAGCGGGAGCAGAGATACGCAGTATTTT | CAISERTGGTSGSRDTQYF | TRBD2 | . | TRBV10-3 | 19 | TRBJ2-3
TGTGCCTGGAGTGAGAGGAGGGACGGGAGGTTCTTC | CAWSERRDGRFF | . | . | TRBV30 | 12 | TRBJ2-1
TGTGCCAGCAGCTTAGAGGGACAGGGTGCTCAGCCCCAGCATTTT | CASSLEGQGAQPQHF | TRBD1 | . | TRBV7-2 | 15 | TRBJ1-5
TGTGCCAGCAAGGAGGGATTGGGCTCTGGAAACACCATATATTTT | CASKEGLGSGNTIYF | . | few | TRBV6-6 | 15 | TRBJ1-3
TGTGCCAGCACCTACTACATGGAAAGCACAGATACGCAGTATTTT | CASTYYMESTDTQYF | . | . | TRBV5-4 | 15 | TRBJ2-3
TGCGCCAGCAGCTGGGGGGGCGGAGAGACCCAGTACTTC | CASSWGGGETQYF | . | . | TRBV5-1 | 13 | TRBJ2-5
TGTGCCTGGAGCCTTTCGGGCTTAGTGGTAGCGGGATCCGGGGAGCTGTTTTTT | CAWSLSGLVVAGSGELFF | TRBD2 | . | TRBV30 | 18 | TRBJ2-2
TGTGCCAGTAGTATCGGACAGGGACTCTACGAGCAGTACTTC | CASSIGQGLYEQYF | TRBD1 | . | TRBV19 | 14 | TRBJ2-7
TGTGCCTTACTGGAACGGGGTGGCACAGATACGCAGTATTTT | CALLERGGTDTQYF | . | . | TRBV30 | 14 | TRBJ2-3
TGTGCCAGCAGCTTCGGGACAGATAGCAATCAGCCCCAGCATTTT | CASSFGTDSNQPQHF | TRBD1 | . | TRBV7-2 | 15 | TRBJ1-5
TGCAGTGCTATAACAGGGACTGGCTACACCTTC | CSAITGTGYTF | . | . | TRBV20-1 | 11 | TRBJ1-2
TGCGCCAGCGGGGACAGGGGTATAGCCTACGAGCAGTACTTC | CASGDRGIAYEQYF | TRBD1 | . | TRBV10-2 | 14 | TRBJ2-7
TGTGCCATCACCCAGGGACAGGGGCTGTACGAGCAGTACTTC | CAITQGQGLYEQYF | TRBD1 | few | TRBV10-3 | 14 | TRBJ2-7
TGTGCCAGTAATCGAGGTTACAATCAGCCCCAGCATTTT | CASNRGYNQPQHF | . | . | TRBV19 | 13 | TRBJ1-5
TGTGCCAGCAGCCCCCCGGGACTAGCGGGATCTCCCCCGTTCTTC | CASSPPGLAGSPPFF | TRBD2 | . | TRBV5-6 | 15 | TRBJ2-1
TGTGCCAGCAGGAATTTTTTGGACAGTGAAGCTTTCTTT | CASRNFLDSEAFF | . | . | TRBV6-4 | 13 | TRBJ1-1